This T cell receptor (beta chain) was profiled in a study of blood T cell repertoires in COVID-19. Study in general: Material from acute and convalescent COVID-19 was sourced from the United States, Italy and Spain. In each case, the material was cDNA or gDNA derived from T cells, B-cell-depleted T cells, or PBMCs.

Comments on this clone: The sample has other DNA sequences that encode this CDR3 too.

This CDR3 spans 16 amino acids. V was trimmed by 4 bases and J by 1 base, leaving 14 bases between them. Per the germline V gene, CDR1 is SGHRS and CDR2 is YFSETQ. TCRdb keeps only in-frame clones here, not all; method: immunoSEQ multiplex PCR. There are just under 100,000 clones in the sample; about 86% occur only once, and 10% to 15% lies in the top ten. The clonotype originates from a woman aged 60-75 years in a cohort sampled during active or convalescent COVID-19. The chain combines TRBV5-1 with TRBJ1-4, with a possible D match to TRBD1 (6 bases). Sequences were obtained from peripheral blood. The DNA of the CDR3 is TGCGCCAGCAGCCCGGGTACAGGGCGAACTAATGAAAAACTGTTTTTT. Protein product: CASSPGTGRTNEKLFF.